Below, 24 T cell receptor beta chains from the same sample are listed, as sequenced in a study of blood T cell repertoires in COVID-19. Here immunoSEQ multiplex PCR was the method, and the copy in TCRdb shows in-frame clones only, minus some. The sample records around 69,000 clones, 70% to 90% being singletons. The sequenced material came from peripheral blood. The receptors were gathered from a man aged 50-59 years with active COVID-19.

The rearrangement joins TRBV5-4 to TRBJ2-1; no firm D call. This CDR3 spans 15 amino acids. Germline V gives CDR1 SGHNT, CDR2 YYREEE (reference sequence). V was cut by 0 bases and J by 5 bases, with 12 bases left in between. In DNA form, the CDR3 reads TGTGCCAGCAGCTTGGGAGGTAAAAGTGACAATGAGCAGTTCTTC. It translates to CASSLGGKSDNEQFF.

The chain links TRBV7-9 to TRBJ1-1, with 11 positions matching TRBD1. Germline V lookup: CDR1 SEHNR, CDR2 FQNEAQ (reference sequence). Losses at the gene ends were 5 bases for V and 8 bases for J; bases not matched to a gene: 10. This CDR3 has 15 residues. CDR3 residues: CASSTGTGGLKEAFF. DNA of the CDR3: TGTGCCAGCAGCACCGGGACAGGGGGTTTGAAGGAAGCTTTCTTT.

This clone was counted a single time. The chain has TRBV27 and TRBJ1-4; TRBD1 might be the D (5 bases). This CDR3 comprises 14 residues. The germline gives CDR1 MNHEY, CDR2 SMNVEV (reference sequence). Trimming left V 3 bases short and J 8 bases short, with 13 bases between. CDR3 coding DNA: TGTGCCAGCAGTTTTCTGGGGGGGGACGAAAAACTGTTTTTT. Its translation: CASSFLGGDEKLFF.

Comments on this clone: One end of the junction varies from germline; a read error may be responsible. The chain combines TRBV6-1 with TRBJ1-3, with D maybe TRBD1 (6 bases). The CDR3 loop spans 15 amino acids. Germline values: CDR1 MNHNS, CDR2 SASEGT. In DNA form, the CDR3 reads TGTGCCAGCAGGGAAGACAGGACCTCTGGAAACACCATATATTTT. Amino acid sequence: CASREDRTSGNTIYF.

This clone showed up just a few times. J is TRBJ2-1 and V is TRBV10-2, with a possible D match to TRBD1 (6 bases). Per the germline V gene, CDR1 is WSHSY and CDR2 is SAAADI. CDR3 length equals 14 residues. Between the trimmed V and J ends, which lost 5 bases and 2 bases, there was a span of 10 bases. This CDR3 is CASSQKGAYNEQFF. In DNA form, the CDR3 reads TGCGCCAGCAGTCAGAAGGGGGCCTACAATGAGCAGTTCTTC.

This sequence joins TRBV7-2 and TRBJ2-7; 8 bases line up with TRBD2. Germline V gene lookup returns CDR1 SGHTA and CDR2 FQGNSA. V gave up 5 bases and J gave up 2 bases; unmatched junction bases: 8. The CDR3 has 15 residues. The CDR3 sequence is CASSPTPGLAYEQYF. The CDR3 DNA reads TGTGCCAGCAGCCCAACCCCGGGACTAGCCTACGAGCAGTACTTC.

The rearrangement links TRBV18 to TRBJ1-6; 7 bases fit TRBD1. J was trimmed by 9 bases and V by 3 bases; bases with no gene match: 17. CDR3 length: 18 residues. Germline V lookup: CDR1 KGHSH, CDR2 LQKENI. Here the CDR3 reads CASSPAPGGGGISSPLHF. CDR3 sequence (DNA): TGTGCCAGCTCACCGGCCCCCGGTGGAGGGGGCATCAGTTCACCCCTCCACTTT.

The genes are TRBV5-1 and TRBJ2-3, with 9 positions matching TRBD2. The germline CDR1 and CDR2 sequences are SGHRS and YFSETQ. This CDR3 spans 15 amino acids. V lost 3 bases and J lost 2; bases outside the gene matches: 4. CDR3: CASSSRLAATDTQYF. In DNA form, the CDR3 reads TGCGCCAGCAGCTCGCGACTAGCGGCCACAGATACGCAGTATTTT.

V usage is TRBV3-1 (or the pseudogene TRBV3-2) and J usage is TRBJ1-6; D is possibly TRBD1 (6 bases). The CDR3 consists of 16 residues. Trimming took off 0 bases at V and 0 bases at J, with 6 bases between the two ends. The germline CDR1 and CDR2 sequences are LGHDT and YNNKEL (reference sequence). The CDR3, as DNA: TGTGCCAGCAGCCAAGAAGGGGGCTCCTATAATTCACCCCTCCACTTT. It specifies CASSQEGGSYNSPLHF.

V gene TRBV11-3 combines with J gene TRBJ1-2, with D uncertain. In germline, CDR1 is SGHNT, CDR2 YENEEA. V was pared by 0 bases and J by 5 bases, with 13 bases between. There are 15 residues in the CDR3. The CDR3 DNA reads as TGTGCCAGCAGCTTAGATGGCACCCCTAGTTATGGCTACACCTTC. It translates to CASSLDGTPSYGYTF.

The J gene is TRBJ2-2, the V gene TRBV7-9; 8 bases fit TRBD2. CDR1 and CDR2 (germline): SEHNR, FQNEAQ (reference sequence). J was trimmed by 1 base and V by 4 bases; bases with no gene match: 8. The CDR3 covers 17 residues. CDR3 bases: TGTGCCAGCAGCTCAACAGCGGGGGCCGTGAACACCGGGGAGCTGTTTTTT. Protein sequence: CASSSTAGAVNTGELFF.

This clone was seen only once. The chain uses TRBV6-5 and TRBJ1-2; TRBD1 matches 7 bases. The germline CDR1 and CDR2 sequences are MNHEY and SVGAGI. V lost 0 bases and J lost 3; bases outside the gene matches: 4. CDR3 size: 15 residues. CDR3 DNA sequence: TGTGCCAGCAGTTACTCAGGGGGCGAGCACTATGGCTACACCTTC. This codes for CASSYSGGEHYGYTF.

The gene calls are TRBV2 and TRBJ2-1, with a possible D match to TRBD1 (6 bases). V was shortened by 3 bases and J by 7 bases, with 7 bases between the two germline ends. The germline gives CDR1 SNHLY, CDR2 FYNNEI. The CDR3 length is 12 residues. CDR3 region: CASSERGNEQFF. CDR3 nucleotide sequence: TGTGCCAGCAGTGAGAGGGGGAATGAGCAGTTCTTC.

The chain has TRBV3-1 (or the pseudogene TRBV3-2) and TRBJ2-4; D might be TRBD1 (6 bases). Germline-derived CDR1 and CDR2 are LGHDT and YNNKEL (reference sequence). The CDR3 has 17 amino acids. Trimming removed 4 bases at V and 2 bases at J, with 18 bases between. This chain's CDR3 is CASSPSGNRATKNIQYF. The CDR3 DNA is TGTGCCAGCAGCCCCTCTGGCAACAGGGCAACCAAAAACATTCAGTACTTC.

This clone appeared once. This chain links TRBV9 with TRBJ1-5, with TRBD1 matching over 8 bases. The CDR3 contains 15 residues. The ends lost 3 bases at V and 5 bases at J; junction bases unmatched: 7. The V gene's germline CDR1 is SGDLS and CDR2 YYNGEE. Written as DNA, the CDR3 is TGTGCCAGCAGCGGTGGACAGGGCAGTTATCAGCCCCAGCATTTT. This encodes CASSGGQGSYQPQHF.

The chain couples TRBV6-5 to TRBJ2-1, with 11 bases lining up with TRBD2. This CDR3 contains 15 residues. The V gene's germline CDR1 is MNHEY and CDR2 SVGAGI. V shed 4 bases, J shed 7 bases, and the junction held 6 bases outside the gene matches. The CDR3 protein is CASSSTSGSRNEQFF. CDR3 nucleotides: TGTGCCAGCAGTTCCACTAGCGGGAGTAGAAATGAGCAGTTCTTC.

The CDR3 is CASSPDGQGLHGYTF. The CDR3, as DNA: TGTGCCAGCAGCCCGGACGGACAGGGGCTCCATGGCTACACCTTC. The chain links TRBV7-9 to TRBJ1-2; TRBD1 agrees at 9 bases. CDR3 length: 15 amino acids. The V and J ends lost 5 bases and 6 bases, in that order; junction bases with no gene match: 10. The germline gives CDR1 SEHNR, CDR2 FQNEAQ (reference sequence). Complete variable domain (other parts from reference TRBV7-9 and TRBJ1-2): DTGVSQNPRHKITKRGQNVTFRCDPISEHNRLYWYRQTLGQGPEFLTYFQNEAQLEKSRLLSDRFSAERPKGSFSTLEIQRTEQGDSAMYLCASSPDGQGLHGYTFGSGTRLTVV.

Concerning this clone itself: A read error may account for a junction end that differs from germline. The gene calls are TRBV29-1 and TRBJ1-1; D is uncertain. Germline CDR1 reads SQVTM; CDR2 reads ANQGSEA. The CDR3 loop spans 13 amino acids. CDR3 region: CSVEEAPNTEAFF. Written as DNA, the CDR3 is TGCAGCGTTGAAGAGGCCCCAAACACGGAAGCTTTCTTT.

This sequence joins TRBV3-1 (or the pseudogene TRBV3-2) and TRBJ2-3, with TRBD2 as a possible D gene (5 bases). V was clipped by 1 base and J by 2 bases, with 22 bases between them. Germline lookup yields CDR1 LGHDT and CDR2 YNNKEL (reference sequence). This CDR3 is built from 19 residues. CDR3 nucleotide sequence: TGTGCCAGCAGCCAAGTGGCGGGCGGCCGTGGTTCCTCCACAGATACGCAGTATTTT. It specifies CASSQVAGGRGSSTDTQYF.

This clone has more than one count but fewer than ten. The chain carries TRBV7-8 and TRBJ1-5; a possible D gene is TRBD1 (6 bases). Trimming took off 5 bases at V and 8 bases at J, with 13 bases between the two ends. The CDR3 consists of 13 residues. Germline CDR1 reads SGHVS; CDR2 reads FQNEAQ. The CDR3 coding sequence is TGTGCCAGCAGCCCTACAGGGCCTAAGCCCCAGCATTTT. Protein: CASSPTGPKPQHF.

The chain employs TRBV5-8 and TRBJ2-7, with D tentatively TRBD1 (6 bases). The length of the CDR3 is 13 residues. Looked up from germline, CDR1 is SGHTS and CDR2 is YDEGEE. The V gene lost 6 bases and the J gene lost 0 bases, with 10 bases spanning the gap. This CDR3 reads CASTRGLSYEQYF. Written as DNA, the CDR3 is TGTGCCAGCACCAGGGGTCTCTCCTACGAGCAGTACTTC.

The chain couples TRBV6-5 to TRBJ2-1; 7 bases line up with TRBD2. This CDR3 has 15 amino acids. Trimming removed 6 bases from V and 3 bases from J; junction bases left unmatched: 8. Germline V gene lookup returns CDR1 MNHEY and CDR2 SVGAGI. The chain's CDR3 is CASRAPGLLYNEQFF. The CDR3 DNA reads as TGTGCCAGCAGGGCCCCGGGACTACTCTACAATGAGCAGTTCTTC.

The J gene is TRBJ1-2, the V gene TRBV3-1 (or the pseudogene TRBV3-2), with TRBD1 matching over 10 bases. The CDR3 covers 15 residues. Trimming took 4 bases from V and 2 from J; bases not matched to a gene: 4. From germline, CDR1 is LGHDT and CDR2 YNNKEL (reference sequence). CDR3 in amino acids: CASSRGTGENYGYTF. The CDR3 bases are TGTGCCAGCAGCCGAGGGACAGGGGAGAACTATGGCTACACCTTC.

The chain recombines TRBV14 with TRBJ2-7; 7 nucleotides match TRBD2. The CDR3 sequence is 14 residues long. Germline V CDR1 and CDR2: SGHDN, FVKESK. The chain's CDR3 is CASSQTTGRDGIWV. The CDR3 DNA sequence: TGTGCCAGCAGCCAAACTACGGGGAGGGATGGTATTTGGGTC.